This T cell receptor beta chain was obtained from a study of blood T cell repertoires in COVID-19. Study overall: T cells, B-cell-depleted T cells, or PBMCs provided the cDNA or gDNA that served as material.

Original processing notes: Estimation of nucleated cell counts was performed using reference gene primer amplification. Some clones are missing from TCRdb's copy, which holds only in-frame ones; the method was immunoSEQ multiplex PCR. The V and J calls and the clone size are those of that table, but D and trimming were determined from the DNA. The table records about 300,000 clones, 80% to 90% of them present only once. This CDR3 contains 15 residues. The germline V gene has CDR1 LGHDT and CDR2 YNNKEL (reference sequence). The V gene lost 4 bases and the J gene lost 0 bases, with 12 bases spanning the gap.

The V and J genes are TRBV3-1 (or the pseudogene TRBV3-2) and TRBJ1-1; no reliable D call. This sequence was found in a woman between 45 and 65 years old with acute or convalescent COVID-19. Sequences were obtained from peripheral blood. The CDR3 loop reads CASSRNGELNTEAFF. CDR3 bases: TGTGCCAGCAGCCGAAACGGGGAGCTGAACACTGAAGCTTTCTTT.